This is a list of T cell receptor beta chains from one sample in a study of preoperative IRX-2 immunotherapy in early breast cancer. Profiling relied on immunoSEQ multiplex PCR, and the TCRdb table lists in-frame clones only, not all of them. The sample includes more than 20,000 clones, over 75% of them seen just once. The specimen was lymph node tissue, collected after IRX-2 immunotherapy. The receptors originated from a human donor with breast cancer. CDR3s include the opening cysteine and the closing phenylalanine or tryptophan. D genes are given only for firm matches. A clone size is listed for some rows: how often the clone was seen (once, few, many), or a class if it is expanded.

NA	NA	TRBV10-2	TRBJ1-2	CASSNLGYASNYGYTF	TGCGCCAGCAGTAACCTCGGCTATGCTTCTAACTATGGCTACACCTTC
TRBD2	NA	TRBV29-1	TRBJ2-5	CSVEASGNEETQYF	TGCAGCGTTGAAGCTAGCGGCAACGAAGAGACCCAGTACTTC
NA	NA	TRBV11-3	TRBJ1-5	CASSLDLHRNQPQHF	TGTGCCAGCAGCCTAGATCTTCACAGAAATCAGCCCCAGCATTTT
NA	NA	TRBV28	TRBJ2-7	CASRTGSYYEQYF	TGTGCCAGCAGAACAGGGTCATACTACGAGCAGTACTTC
NA	NA	TRBV19	TRBJ1-6	CASSLRPLGSPLHF	TGTGCCAGTAGTCTTAGGCCCCTAGGTTCACCCCTCCACTTT
NA	NA	TRBV29-1	TRBJ1-4	CSGTSANEKLFF	TGCAGCGGGACATCAGCTAATGAAAAACTGTTTTTT
TRBD1	NA	TRBV30	TRBJ1-4	CAWSVAGGQGEYF	TGTGCCTGGAGTGTAGCCGGCGGACAGGGAGAATATTTT
NA	NA	TRBV12-5	TRBJ1-3	CATGQLLSSGNTIYF	TGTGCCACAGGACAGTTACTTAGCTCTGGAAACACCATATATTTT
NA	NA	TRBV6-8	TRBJ1-2	CASSLNLQGSAYGYTF	TGTGCCAGCAGTTTAAATCTGCAGGGTAGCGCCTATGGCTACACCTTC
TRBD1	NA	TRBV28	TRBJ1-1	CASSPYFRGSTEAFF	TGTGCCAGCAGTCCCTATTTCAGGGGGAGCACTGAAGCTTTCTTT
NA	NA	TRBV28	TRBJ1-2	CASSWGRAGGYTF	TGTGCCAGCAGTTGGGGCAGGGCCGGAGGCTACACCTTC
TRBD1	NA	TRBV19	TRBJ1-6	CASSKTGADNSPLHF	TGTGCCAGTAGTAAGACAGGGGCTGATAATTCACCCCTCCACTTT
NA	once	TRBV6-8	TRBJ1-6	CASSTQTESRLHF	TGTGCCAGCAGTACCCAGACTGAATCAAGACTCCACTTT
NA	NA	TRBV29-1	TRBJ1-2	CSVEEIPPSYTF	TGCAGCGTTGAAGAGATACCCCCTAGCTACACCTTC
NA	NA	TRBV30	TRBJ1-5	CAWSVGNSNQPQHF	TGTGCCTGGAGTGTAGGTAATAGCAATCAGCCCCAGCATTTT
NA	NA	TRBV11-3	TRBJ1-2	CASSKAGPRGYGYTF	TGTGCCAGCAGTAAAGCAGGCCCACGAGGCTATGGCTACACCTTC
TRBD1	NA	TRBV6-9	TRBJ1-3	CASSGGTGDRSGNTIYF	TGTGCCAGCAGTGGCGGGACAGGGGACCGATCTGGAAACACCATATATTTT
NA	NA	TRBV18	TRBJ2-1	CASSPQRKEQFF	TGTGCCAGCTCACCCCAGAGAAAAGAGCAGTTCTTC
NA	once	TRBV25-1	TRBJ1-5	CASSDPSGQPQHF	TGTGCCAGCAGTGACCCGAGCGGTCAGCCCCAGCATTTT
TRBD2	NA	TRBV6-8	TRBJ2-2	CASSYSRGAGELFF	TGTGCCAGCAGTTACTCTCGGGGGGCCGGGGAGCTGTTTTTT
NA	NA	TRBV10-1	TRBJ1-1	CASSDGGSTTEAFF	TGCGCCAGCAGTGATGGGGGGTCGACCACTGAAGCTTTCTTT
NA	NA	TRBV28	TRBJ1-2	CASIRRGAGEGRYTF	TGTGCCAGCATCCGTCGGGGTGCGGGGGAGGGCCGCTACACCTTC
NA	NA	TRBV29-1	TRBJ1-3	CSHGVGAGNTIYF	TGCAGTCATGGGGTAGGGGCTGGAAACACCATATATTTT
TRBD1	NA	TRBV28	TRBJ1-5	CASSSQQGDQPQHF	TGTGCCAGCAGTTCCCAACAGGGGGATCAGCCCCAGCATTTT
TRBD1	NA	TRBV6-8	TRBJ1-6	CASSYSRTGGSSYNSPLHF	TGTGCCAGCAGTTACTCGAGGACAGGGGGCTCGTCCTATAATTCACCCCTCCACTTT
TRBD1	NA	TRBV12-5	TRBJ2-3	CARPGQGSPDTQYF	TGTGCTAGGCCGGGACAGGGTAGCCCAGATACGCAGTATTTT
TRBD2	NA	TRBV18	TRBJ2-5	CASSPRSSGGIFQTQYF	TGTGCCAGCTCACCCCGTTCGAGCGGGGGTATATTTCAGACCCAGTACTTC
NA	few	TRBV19	TRBJ1-1	CASSTQGFWAFF	TGTGCCAGTAGCACTCAGGGATTTTGGGCTTTCTTT